This T cell receptor beta chain appears in the sequencing data of a study of radiotherapy plus CTLA-4 blockade in lung cancer. Study as a whole: With 31% of patients having disease control, objective responses were seen in approximately 19%. Study-wide findings and caveats: Increased serum interferon-beta after radiation also reportedly predicted response strongly. Tumor-derived TCR clones expanded in blood after radiotherapy plus ipilimumab.

Produced via immunoSEQ multiplex PCR; TCRdb's table is partial and in-frame only. The table shows approximately 67,000 clones, with approximately 80% occurring only once. Alongside CTLA-4 blockade with ipilimumab, patients with chemo-refractory metastatic non-small-cell lung cancer received focal radiation. Concerning this clone: Antigen unknown.

Between the trimmed V and J ends, which lost 4 bases and 6 bases, there was a span of 11 bases. Germline CDR1 reads SGHRS; CDR2 reads YFSETQ. The CDR3 sequence is 13 residues long. The TCR sequence derives from a human donor with non-small cell lung cancer who had a partial response to radiotherapy plus ipilimumab. Material: peripheral blood, obtained from a patient treated with radiotherapy plus ipilimumab. The genes are TRBV5-1 and TRBJ2-1; a possible D gene is TRBD1 (6 bases). CDR3 in DNA: TGCGCCAGCAGCATCGACAGGCTCAATGAGCAGTTCTTC. This gives the protein CASSIDRLNEQFF.